The 14 T cell receptor beta chains given below trace back to one sample, sequenced in a study of T cell responses to AZD1222 COVID-19 vaccine. Using immunoSEQ multiplex PCR, the repertoire was profiled, and TCRdb retains in-frame clones only, with some absent. This sample has about 150,000 clones; 80% to 95% occur once, and the top ten carry 1.6%. Material: peripheral blood, obtained on day 0 of AZD1222 vaccination. The receptors derive from an adult in good health.

The chain couples TRBV11-2 to TRBJ1-2, with TRBD1 identical over 8 bases. The V and J ends lost 5 bases and 2 bases, in that order; junction bases with no gene match: 4. Germline-derived CDR1 and CDR2 are SGHAT and FQNNGV. This CDR3 region has 14 residues. CDR3 amino acids: CASSPGTGNYGYTF. The CDR3, as DNA: TGTGCCAGCAGCCCCGGGACAGGAAACTATGGCTACACCTTC.

The V call is TRBV7-6, the J call TRBJ1-5, with D unresolved. The V end lost 5 bases, the J end lost 4 bases, and 9 bases lay between the germline ends. CDR1 is SGHVS and CDR2 is FNYEAQ in the germline V gene. CDR3 length: 13 amino acids. The CDR3 loop reads CASSHGGNQPQHF. The CDR3 coding sequence is TGTGCCAGCAGCCACGGAGGGAATCAGCCCCAGCATTTT.

The CDR3 protein is CASSQGSRTSHPRNYNEQFF. Here the CDR3 DNA reads TGTGCCAGCAGCCAGGGCAGTCGGACCTCGCACCCCCGAAACTACAATGAGCAGTTCTTC. V and J are TRBV4-2 and TRBJ2-1; D gene ambiguous. The germline V gene encodes CDR1 LGHNA and CDR2 YNFKEQ. V shed 3 bases and J shed 3 bases, with 27 bases lying between them. The length of the CDR3 is 20 residues.

V and J are TRBV19 and TRBJ1-5, with 8 bases that match TRBD1. In germline, CDR1 is LNHDA, CDR2 SQIVND (reference sequence). V trimming: 8 bases; J trimming: 0 bases; junction bases outside the gene matches: 3. This CDR3 is built from 14 residues. The CDR3 sequence: CASWDRFSNQPQHF. CDR3 coding DNA: TGTGCCAGTTGGGACAGGTTTAGCAATCAGCCCCAGCATTTT.

The chain joins TRBV6-2 or TRBV6-3 to TRBJ2-3; D gene unclear. Looked up from germline, CDR1 is MNHEY and CDR2 is SVGEGT. The CDR3 runs to 13 residues. Trimming shortened V by 0 bases and J by 5 bases, and 6 bases separated the two germline ends. CDR3 in amino acids: CASSYSVLDTQYF. The CDR3 region has the DNA TGTGCCAGCAGTTACTCAGTCCTAGATACGCAGTATTTT.

The CDR3 DNA sequence: TGTGCCAGCAGCCTGGGACAGCTTAACTATGGCTACACCTTC. This codes for CASSLGQLNYGYTF. This chain connects TRBV5-6 to TRBJ1-2; 7 nucleotides align to TRBD1. V shed 4 bases, J shed 1 base, and the junction held 4 bases outside the gene matches. CDR3 length equals 14 residues. Germline CDR1 SGHDT, CDR2 YYEEEE.

The chain uses TRBV29-1 and TRBJ1-1; a weak D match, TRBD1 (5 bases). The CDR3 loop spans 14 amino acids. Trimming stripped 1 base from V and 0 bases from J, with 9 bases between. Per germline, CDR1 SQVTM and CDR2 ANQGSEA. In DNA form, the CDR3 reads TGCAGCGTTGAAGCCCGGGGGATGAACACTGAAGCTTTCTTT. Protein: CSVEARGMNTEAFF.

The V and J genes are TRBV6-5 and TRBJ2-5; 8 positions match TRBD2. In germline, CDR1 is MNHEY, CDR2 SVGAGI. The CDR3 spans 14 residues. After removal of 6 bases from V and 4 bases from J, the junction contained 7 bases not matched to a gene. The DNA for the CDR3 is TGTGCCAGCAGAGCACGGGGGGGTGGAGAGACCCAGTACTTC. It translates to CASRARGGGETQYF.

The chain couples TRBV10-1 to TRBJ2-1; 9 bases are a match to TRBD1. Germline-derived CDR1 and CDR2 are WNHNN and SYGVQD (reference sequence). Trimming cost V 5 bases and J 10 bases; bases outside gene matches: 9. The CDR3 runs to 14 residues. The CDR3 nucleotides are TGCGCCAGCAGTCCGGGACAGGGAAGAAGGGAGCAGTTCTTC. This gives the protein CASSPGQGRREQFF.

The chain employs TRBV29-1 and TRBJ1-1; D is possibly TRBD1 (6 bases). With 3 bases removed from V and 1 base from J, the gap between germline ends came to 15 bases. The germline CDR1 and CDR2 sequences are SQVTM and ANQGSEA. CDR3 size: 15 residues. This chain's CDR3 is CSVEKTGRGNTEAFF. The DNA for the CDR3 is TGCAGCGTTGAGAAAACAGGGAGGGGGAACACTGAAGCTTTCTTT.

The chain carries TRBV5-4 and TRBJ1-2, with D hard to call. The V gene's germline CDR1 is SGHNT and CDR2 YYREEE (reference sequence). V lost 1 base to trimming and J lost 7 bases, with 8 bases between them. CDR3 length: 12 amino acids. CDR3 nucleotide sequence: TGTGCCAGCAGCTTGACCTTAGGTGGCTACACCTTC. Encoded protein: CASSLTLGGYTF.

V and J are TRBV11-2 and TRBJ1-2, with D possibly matching TRBD1 (6 bases). Trimming removed 0 bases at V and 0 bases at J, with 11 bases between. The CDR3 contains 16 residues. Per germline, CDR1 SGHAT and CDR2 FQNNGV. The CDR3 reads CASSLDLGTPNYGYTF. CDR3 nucleotides: TGTGCCAGCAGCTTAGATCTAGGGACACCTAACTATGGCTACACCTTC.

The chain couples TRBV7-9 to TRBJ1-5; no definite D call. The germline V gene encodes CDR1 SEHNR and CDR2 FQNEAQ (reference sequence). V shed 0 bases and J shed 0 bases, with 12 bases lying between them. The CDR3 consists of 17 residues. CDR3 sequence (DNA): TGTGCCAGCAGCTTAGCGGCGACGCTAAATAGCAATCAGCCCCAGCATTTT. Its translation is CASSLAATLNSNQPQHF.

Note on this clone: The same CDR3 can be traced to other DNA sequences in this sample. The rearrangement joins TRBV12-3 or TRBV12-4 to TRBJ2-7; D gene unclear. The V end lost 3 bases, the J end lost 0 bases, and 3 bases lay between the germline ends. The CDR3 covers 12 residues. The CDR3, as DNA: TGTGCCAGCAGTTTTTACTCCTACGAGCAGTACTTC. This gives the protein CASSFYSYEQYF.